This is a list of T cell receptor beta chains from one sample in a study of blood T cell repertoires in COVID-19. Sequenced by immunoSEQ multiplex PCR; TCRdb stores in-frame clones only, minus some. Of a few hundred thousand clones in the sample, roughly 85% were seen once. Sequencing was performed on peripheral blood. These receptors came from a woman between 65 and 79 years old with COVID-19, enrolled during active disease. Each CDR3 is given with its conserved first and last residue. A D gene is named only where the DNA matches it firmly. Rows may omit the clone size; those that give it use once, few, many or a size class.

J	V	D	size	CDR3	DNA
TRBJ2-2	TRBV9	TRBD1	NA	CASRGTGSGELFF	TGTGCCAGCAGGGGGACAGGGAGCGGGGAGCTGTTTTTT
TRBJ1-6	TRBV25-1	TRBD1	NA	CASSPQGRSPLHF	TGTGCCAGCAGTCCACAGGGGAGATCACCCCTCCACTTT
TRBJ2-2	TRBV4-1	TRBD2	NA	CASSQDRFASGRGTGELFF	TGCGCCAGCAGCCAAGATCGATTTGCTAGCGGGAGAGGCACCGGGGAGCTGTTTTTT
TRBJ1-1	TRBV6-5	NA	NA	CASSFTATPKNTEAFF	TGTGCCAGCAGTTTCACTGCGACACCAAAGAACACTGAAGCTTTCTTT
TRBJ1-2	TRBV7-9	TRBD1	NA	CASSPTGGADYGYTF	TGTGCCAGCAGCCCCACAGGGGGCGCAGACTATGGCTACACCTTC
TRBJ1-2	TRBV4-2	NA	NA	CASSQDRRSNYGYTF	TGTGCCAGCAGCCAAGATCGCAGATCTAACTATGGCTACACCTTC
TRBJ1-5	TRBV19	TRBD1	NA	CASSIGTGGQPQHF	TGTGCCAGTAGTATCGGGACAGGGGGTCAGCCCCAGCATTTT
TRBJ2-1	TRBV9	NA	NA	CASSVGGRSPYNEQFF	TGTGCCAGCAGCGTAGGGGGCAGGAGCCCCTACAATGAGCAGTTCTTC
TRBJ1-4	TRBV7-2	TRBD1	NA	CASSSRTGAEKLFF	TGTGCCAGCAGCTCCAGGACAGGGGCCGAAAAACTGTTTTTT
TRBJ1-2	TRBV6-2/TRBV6-3	NA	few	CASSYSRVANYGYTF	TGTGCCAGCAGTTACTCGAGGGTAGCTAACTATGGCTACACCTTC
TRBJ1-1	TRBV5-1	TRBD1	NA	CASSSQRGPNTEAFF	TGCGCCAGCAGCTCCCAGAGGGGGCCGAACACTGAAGCTTTCTTT
TRBJ1-2	TRBV9	TRBD1	NA	CASSIGQENYGYTF	TGTGCCAGCAGCATCGGACAGGAGAACTATGGCTACACCTTC
TRBJ1-4	TRBV4-1	NA	NA	CASSRATGRGEKLFF	TGCGCCAGCAGCCGAGCCACAGGGAGGGGTGAAAAACTGTTTTTT
TRBJ1-1	TRBV2	TRBD1	few	CASSERQGTEAFF	TGTGCCAGCAGTGAAAGACAGGGCACTGAAGCTTTCTTT
TRBJ1-2	TRBV10-2	NA	once	CATWLSGGYTF	TGCGCCACCTGGTTAAGCGGAGGCTACACCTTC
TRBJ2-5	TRBV19	TRBD2	NA	CASGEGRQTQYF	TGTGCCAGTGGGGAGGGGAGGCAGACCCAGTACTTC
TRBJ2-7	TRBV7-2	NA	NA	CASSLWEEGGPSRYF	TGTGCCAGCAGCTTGTGGGAAGAGGGTGGACCAAGCAGGTACTTC
TRBJ1-4	TRBV6-5	TRBD1	NA	CASFPGTGTEKLFF	TGTGCCAGCTTCCCCGGGACAGGGACTGAAAAACTGTTTTTT
TRBJ1-2	TRBV7-2	NA	few	CASSRLPTLYGYTF	TGTGCCAGCAGCCGTCTACCGACTCTCTATGGCTACACCTTC
TRBJ2-2	TRBV7-2	TRBD1	NA	CASSLTRDSTGELFF	TGTGCCAGCAGCTTGACCCGGGACAGCACCGGGGAGCTGTTTTTT
TRBJ1-1	TRBV7-3	NA	few	CASSLGQPSMNTEAFF	TGTGCCAGCAGCTTAGGGCAGCCGAGCATGAACACTGAAGCTTTCTTT
TRBJ1-4	TRBV19	NA	NA	CASSRPARVATNEKLFF	TGTGCCAGTAGTAGGCCCGCCAGGGTTGCAACTAATGAAAAACTGTTTTTT
TRBJ2-3	TRBV12-2	NA	NA	CASRLEVREAFADTQYF	TGTGCAAGTCGCTTAGAGGTCAGGGAGGCGTTCGCAGATACGCAGTATTTT
TRBJ2-5	TRBV19	NA	NA	CATGSETQYF	TGTGCCACCGGGAGTGAGACCCAGTACTTC
TRBJ2-5	TRBV28	TRBD1	NA	CASRPFTPTGQVTSKTQYF	TGTGCCAGCAGGCCTTTTACACCAACGGGACAGGTGACCTCGAAGACCCAGTACTTC
TRBJ1-5	TRBV6-5	NA	NA	CASNDRAINQPQHF	TGTGCCAGCAACGACAGAGCCATCAATCAGCCCCAGCATTTT
TRBJ1-2	TRBV7-9	NA	NA	CASSLEAGTNYGYTF	TGTGCCAGCAGCTTAGAGGCAGGCACTAACTATGGCTACACCTTC
TRBJ2-6	TRBV10-3	TRBD2	NA	CAISERLAGQSGANVLTF	TGTGCCATCAGTGAGCGGCTAGCGGGACAGTCTGGGGCCAACGTCCTGACTTTC
TRBJ2-2	TRBV18	TRBD1	NA	CASSPGQELSWNTGELFF	TGTGCCAGCTCACCGGGACAGGAACTCTCCTGGAACACCGGGGAGCTGTTTTTT
TRBJ1-2	TRBV5-5	NA	NA	CASSLVGRGMDGYTF	TGTGCCAGCAGCTTGGTGGGCAGGGGCATGGATGGCTACACCTTC
TRBJ1-5	TRBV7-9	TRBD1	once	CASTRTGPGTQPQHF	TGTGCCAGCACCAGGACAGGGCCGGGGACTCAGCCCCAGCATTTT
TRBJ1-2	TRBV24-1	TRBD1	once	CATSDRQGNYGYTF	TGTGCCACCAGCGATCGACAGGGGAACTATGGCTACACCTTC
TRBJ2-7	TRBV9	TRBD1	NA	CASSRSGTGVGEQYF	TGTGCCAGCAGCAGATCCGGGACAGGGGTTGGCGAGCAGTACTTC
TRBJ1-1	TRBV10-3	TRBD1	NA	CAISRDRGGGIEAFF	TGTGCCATCAGTCGGGACAGGGGAGGGGGAATTGAAGCTTTCTTT
TRBJ2-1	TRBV7-9	NA	NA	CASSSQTVSSYNEQFF	TGTGCCAGCAGCTCACAGACAGTTTCCTCCTACAATGAGCAGTTCTTC
TRBJ2-1	TRBV11-2	NA	NA	CASSLDRAPLNEQFF	TGTGCCAGCAGCTTAGACAGGGCCCCCCTCAATGAGCAGTTCTTC
TRBJ2-2	TRBV9	TRBD2	NA	CASSVGLAGEELFF	TGTGCCAGCAGCGTAGGACTAGCGGGGGAGGAGCTGTTTTTT
TRBJ1-3	TRBV27	TRBD1	NA	CASSLLGGEGNTIYF	TGTGCCAGCAGTTTGTTAGGGGGCGAGGGAAACACCATATATTTT
TRBJ2-1	TRBV3-1/TRBV3-2	NA	NA	CASTLGSSYNEQFF	TGTGCCAGCACACTAGGGAGCTCCTACAATGAGCAGTTCTTC
TRBJ1-4	TRBV13	NA	NA	CASSEQGLNEKLFF	TGTGCCAGCAGCGAACAGGGTCTAAATGAAAAACTGTTTTTT
TRBJ2-7	TRBV29-1	TRBD2	NA	CSVEDPAGGQYEQYF	TGCAGCGTTGAAGATCCGGCGGGAGGTCAGTACGAGCAGTACTTC
TRBJ1-6	TRBV10-3	NA	NA	CAISSLRDSNSPLHF	TGTGCCATCAGCAGTCTCAGGGATTCGAATTCACCCCTCCACTTT
TRBJ2-5	TRBV3-1/TRBV3-2	TRBD1	NA	CASSPLSDRGTQYF	TGTGCCAGCAGCCCCTTGTCGGACAGGGGGACCCAGTACTTC
TRBJ1-1	TRBV6-4	NA	NA	CASRPSGENTEAFF	TGTGCCAGCAGACCTTCGGGGGAGAACACTGAAGCTTTCTTT
TRBJ2-2	TRBV6-2/TRBV6-3	NA	NA	CASSLQGATGELFF	TGTGCCAGCAGTTTACAGGGTGCCACCGGGGAGCTGTTTTTT
TRBJ2-2	TRBV30	TRBD1	many	CAWSKAGGFGNTGELFF	TGTGCCTGGAGTAAGGCAGGGGGCTTTGGGAACACCGGGGAGCTGTTTTTT
TRBJ2-3	TRBV6-2/TRBV6-3	NA	NA	CASSRVGGRNGDTQYF	TGTGCCAGCAGTCGTGTCGGGGGGCGCAATGGAGATACGCAGTATTTT
TRBJ2-3	TRBV7-2	TRBD1	NA	CATGDRADTQYF	TGTGCCACCGGGGACAGGGCGGATACGCAGTATTTT
TRBJ1-1	TRBV9	TRBD1	few	CASSHQGGQPMNTEAFF	TGTGCCAGCAGCCATCAGGGGGGACAGCCGATGAACACTGAAGCTTTCTTT